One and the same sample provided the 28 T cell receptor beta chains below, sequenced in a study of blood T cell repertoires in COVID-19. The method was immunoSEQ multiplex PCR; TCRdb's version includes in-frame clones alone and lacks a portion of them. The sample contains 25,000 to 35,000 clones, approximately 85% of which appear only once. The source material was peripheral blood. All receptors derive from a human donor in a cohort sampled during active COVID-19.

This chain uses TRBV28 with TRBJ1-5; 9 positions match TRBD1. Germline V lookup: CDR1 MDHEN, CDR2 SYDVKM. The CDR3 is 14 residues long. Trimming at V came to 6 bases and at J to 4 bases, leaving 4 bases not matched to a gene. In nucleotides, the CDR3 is TGTGCCAGCAGACCTGACAGGGGGAATCAGCCCCAGCATTTT. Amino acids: CASRPDRGNQPQHF.

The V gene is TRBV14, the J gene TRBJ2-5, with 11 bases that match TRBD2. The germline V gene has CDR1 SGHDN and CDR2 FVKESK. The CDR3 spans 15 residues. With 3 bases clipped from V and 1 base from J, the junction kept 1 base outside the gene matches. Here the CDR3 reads CASSQGLAVQETQYF. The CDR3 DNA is TGTGCCAGCAGCCAGGGACTAGCGGTCCAAGAGACCCAGTACTTC.

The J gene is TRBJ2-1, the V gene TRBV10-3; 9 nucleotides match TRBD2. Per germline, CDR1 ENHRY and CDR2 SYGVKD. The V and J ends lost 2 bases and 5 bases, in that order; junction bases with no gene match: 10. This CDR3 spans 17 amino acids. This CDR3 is CAISESRASGDNNEQFF. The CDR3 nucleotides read TGTGCCATCAGTGAGAGTAGGGCTAGCGGGGATAACAATGAGCAGTTCTTC.

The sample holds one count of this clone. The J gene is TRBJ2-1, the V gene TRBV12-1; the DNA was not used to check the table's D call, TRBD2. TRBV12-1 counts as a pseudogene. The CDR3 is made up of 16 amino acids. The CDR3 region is CASSYCLASWGNEQFF. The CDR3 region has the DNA TGTGCCAGCAGCTATTGCTTGGCTAGCTGGGGCAATGAGCAGTTCTTC.

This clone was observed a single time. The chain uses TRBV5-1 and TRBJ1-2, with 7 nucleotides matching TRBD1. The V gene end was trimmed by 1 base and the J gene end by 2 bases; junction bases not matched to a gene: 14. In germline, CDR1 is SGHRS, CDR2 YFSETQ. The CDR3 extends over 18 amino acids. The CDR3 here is CASSLMGQNGRRNYGYTF. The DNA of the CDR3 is TGCGCCAGCAGCTTGATGGGACAGAACGGACGGCGAAACTATGGCTACACCTTC.

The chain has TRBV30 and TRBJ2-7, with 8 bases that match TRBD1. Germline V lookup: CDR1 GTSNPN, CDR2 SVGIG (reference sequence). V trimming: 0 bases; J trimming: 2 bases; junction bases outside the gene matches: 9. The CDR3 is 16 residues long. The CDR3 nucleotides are TGTGCCTGGAGTGTGATCCCAGGGGGCGCCGCCTACGAGCAGTACTTC. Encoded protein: CAWSVIPGGAAYEQYF.

Here the CDR3 DNA reads TGTGCCAGCAGTGTAGCAGGGGCTGGGGCCAACGTCCTGACTTTC. Encoded protein: CASSVAGAGANVLTF. This chain connects TRBV2 to TRBJ2-6; the D gene is possibly TRBD1 (6 bases). V was cut by 4 bases and J by 2 bases, with 9 bases left in between. This CDR3 has 15 amino acids. Germline CDR1 reads SNHLY; CDR2 reads FYNNEI.

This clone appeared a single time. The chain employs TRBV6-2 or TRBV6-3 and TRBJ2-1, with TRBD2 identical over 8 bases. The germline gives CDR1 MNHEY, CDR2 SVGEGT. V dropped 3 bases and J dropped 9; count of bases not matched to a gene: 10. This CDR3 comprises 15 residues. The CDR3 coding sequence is TGTGCCAGCAGTTATATGAGACTAGCGATCGGTGAGCAGTTCTTC. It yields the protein CASSYMRLAIGEQFF.

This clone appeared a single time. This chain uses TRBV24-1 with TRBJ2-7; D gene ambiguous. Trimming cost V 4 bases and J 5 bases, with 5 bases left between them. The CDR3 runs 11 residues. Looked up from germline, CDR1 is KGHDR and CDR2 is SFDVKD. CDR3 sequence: CATSDGDEQYF. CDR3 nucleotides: TGTGCCACCAGTGACGGAGACGAGCAGTACTTC.

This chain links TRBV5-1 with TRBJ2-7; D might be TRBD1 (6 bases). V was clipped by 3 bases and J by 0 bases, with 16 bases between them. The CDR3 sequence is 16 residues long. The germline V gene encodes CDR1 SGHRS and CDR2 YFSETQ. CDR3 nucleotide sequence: TGCGCCAGCAGCTCCTGGGCAGGGGCGAGCTCCTACGAGCAGTACTTC. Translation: CASSSWAGASSYEQYF.

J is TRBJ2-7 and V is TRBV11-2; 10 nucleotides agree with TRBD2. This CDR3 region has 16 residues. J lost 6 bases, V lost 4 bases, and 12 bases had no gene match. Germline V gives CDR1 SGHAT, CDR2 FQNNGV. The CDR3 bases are TGTGCCAGCAGCTCGGTTAGCGGGAGGTCCGCCGCCGAGCAGTACTTC. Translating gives CASSSVSGRSAAEQYF.

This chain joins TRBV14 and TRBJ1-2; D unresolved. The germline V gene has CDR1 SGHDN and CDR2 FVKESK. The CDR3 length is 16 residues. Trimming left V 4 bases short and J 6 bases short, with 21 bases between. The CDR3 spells CASSPAWEAGSHGYTF. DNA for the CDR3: TGTGCCAGCAGCCCTGCTTGGGAAGCGGGATCCCATGGCTACACCTTC.

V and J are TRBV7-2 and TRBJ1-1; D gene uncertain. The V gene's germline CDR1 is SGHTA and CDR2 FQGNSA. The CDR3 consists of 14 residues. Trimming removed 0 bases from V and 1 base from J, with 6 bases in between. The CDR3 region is CASSLALENTEAFF. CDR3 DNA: TGTGCCAGCAGCTTAGCGCTAGAGAACACTGAAGCTTTCTTT.

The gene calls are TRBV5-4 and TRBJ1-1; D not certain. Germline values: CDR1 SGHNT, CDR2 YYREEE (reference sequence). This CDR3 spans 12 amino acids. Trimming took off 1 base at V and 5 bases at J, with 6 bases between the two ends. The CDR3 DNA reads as TGTGCCAGCAGCTTGCGGGAGACTGAAGCTTTCTTT. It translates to CASSLRETEAFF.

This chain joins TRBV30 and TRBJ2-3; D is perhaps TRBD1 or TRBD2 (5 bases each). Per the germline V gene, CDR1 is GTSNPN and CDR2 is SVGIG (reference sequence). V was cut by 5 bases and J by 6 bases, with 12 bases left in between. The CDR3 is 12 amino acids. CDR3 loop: CAWGAPGDTQYF. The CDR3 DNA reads TGTGCCTGGGGGGCCCCGGGGGATACGCAGTATTTT. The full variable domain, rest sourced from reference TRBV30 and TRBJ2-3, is SQTIHQWPATLVQPVGSPLSLECTVEGTSNPNLYWYRQAAGRGLQLLFYSVGIGQISSEVPQNLSASRPQDRQFILSSKKLLLSDSGFYLCAWGAPGDTQYFGPGTRLTVL.

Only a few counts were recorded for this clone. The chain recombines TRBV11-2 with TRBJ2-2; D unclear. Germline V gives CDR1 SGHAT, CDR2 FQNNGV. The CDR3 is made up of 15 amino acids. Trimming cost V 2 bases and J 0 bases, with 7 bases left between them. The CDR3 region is CASSLLPANTGELFF. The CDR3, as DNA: TGTGCCAGCAGCTTACTACCGGCGAACACCGGGGAGCTGTTTTTT. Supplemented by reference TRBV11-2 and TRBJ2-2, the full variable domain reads EAGVAQSPRYKIIEKRQSVAFWCNPISGHATLYWYQQILGQGPKLLIQFQNNGVVDDSQLPKDRFSAERLKGVDSTLKIQPAKLEDSAVYLCASSLLPANTGELFFGEGSRLTVL.

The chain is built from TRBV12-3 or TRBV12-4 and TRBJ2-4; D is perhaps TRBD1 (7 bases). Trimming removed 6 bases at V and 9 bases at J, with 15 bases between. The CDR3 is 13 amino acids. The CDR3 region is CASSLTGRSIQYF. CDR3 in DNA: TGTGCCAGCAGCCTGACAGGGAGGAGCATTCAGTACTTC.

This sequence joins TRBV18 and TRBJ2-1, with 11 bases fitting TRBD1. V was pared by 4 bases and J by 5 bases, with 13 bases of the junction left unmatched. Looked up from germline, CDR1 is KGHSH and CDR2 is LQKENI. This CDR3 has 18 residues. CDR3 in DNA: TGTGCCAGCTCACAAAACGGGCCCGGGACAGGGGGGAACAATGAGCAGTTCTTC. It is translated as CASSQNGPGTGGNNEQFF.

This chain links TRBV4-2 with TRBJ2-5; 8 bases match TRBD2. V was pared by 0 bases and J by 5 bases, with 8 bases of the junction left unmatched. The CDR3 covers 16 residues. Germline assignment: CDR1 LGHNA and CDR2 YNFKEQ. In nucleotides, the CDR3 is TGTGCCAGCAGCCAAGATAAGGCGGGGGGCCAGGAGACCCAGTACTTC. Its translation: CASSQDKAGGQETQYF.

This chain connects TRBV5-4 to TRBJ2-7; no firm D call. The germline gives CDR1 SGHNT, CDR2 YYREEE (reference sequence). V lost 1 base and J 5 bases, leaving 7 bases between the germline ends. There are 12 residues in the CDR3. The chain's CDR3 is CASSLYPDEQYF. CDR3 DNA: TGTGCCAGCAGCTTGTATCCCGACGAGCAGTACTTC.

CDR3 DNA sequence: TGTGCCAGCAGTCCAGCCTACGAGCAGTACTTC. Encoded protein: CASSPAYEQYF. V and J are TRBV28 and TRBJ2-7; the D is unclear. The CDR3 is made up of 11 amino acids. Germline-derived CDR1 and CDR2 are MDHEN and SYDVKM. Trimming removed 5 bases at V and 2 bases at J, with 4 bases between.

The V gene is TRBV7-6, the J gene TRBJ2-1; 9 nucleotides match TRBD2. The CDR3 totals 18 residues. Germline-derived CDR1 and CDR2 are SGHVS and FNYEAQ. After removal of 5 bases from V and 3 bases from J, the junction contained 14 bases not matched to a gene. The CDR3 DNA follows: TGTGCCAGCAGCCCTACTGTCATAGCGGGGGCAAACTACAATGAGCAGTTCTTC. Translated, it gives CASSPTVIAGANYNEQFF.

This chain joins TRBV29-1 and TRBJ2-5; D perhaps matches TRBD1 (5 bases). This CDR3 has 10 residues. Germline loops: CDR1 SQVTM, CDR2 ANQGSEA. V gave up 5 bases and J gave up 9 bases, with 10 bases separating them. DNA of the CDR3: TGCAGCGTTCTAGGGGCGGCCCAGTACTTC. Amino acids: CSVLGAAQYF.

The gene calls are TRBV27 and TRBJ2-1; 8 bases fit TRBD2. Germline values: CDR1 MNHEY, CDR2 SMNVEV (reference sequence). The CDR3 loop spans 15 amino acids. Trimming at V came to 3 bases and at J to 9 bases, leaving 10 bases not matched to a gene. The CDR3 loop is CASSLLWTSLSEQFF. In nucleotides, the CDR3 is TGTGCCAGCAGTTTGTTGTGGACTAGCCTCAGTGAGCAGTTCTTC.

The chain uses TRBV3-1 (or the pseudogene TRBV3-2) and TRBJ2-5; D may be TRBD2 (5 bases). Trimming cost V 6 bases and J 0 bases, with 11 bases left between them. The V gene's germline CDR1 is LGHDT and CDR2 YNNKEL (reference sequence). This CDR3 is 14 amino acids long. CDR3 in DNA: TGTGCCAGCAGTCGAACGGGGTACCAAGAGACCCAGTACTTC. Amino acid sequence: CASSRTGYQETQYF.

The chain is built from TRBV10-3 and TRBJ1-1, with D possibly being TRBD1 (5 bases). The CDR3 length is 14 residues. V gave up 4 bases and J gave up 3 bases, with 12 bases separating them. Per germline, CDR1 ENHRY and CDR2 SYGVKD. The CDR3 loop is CAISGRGGDTEAFF. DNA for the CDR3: TGTGCCATCAGTGGCCGGGGGGGGGACACTGAAGCTTTCTTT.

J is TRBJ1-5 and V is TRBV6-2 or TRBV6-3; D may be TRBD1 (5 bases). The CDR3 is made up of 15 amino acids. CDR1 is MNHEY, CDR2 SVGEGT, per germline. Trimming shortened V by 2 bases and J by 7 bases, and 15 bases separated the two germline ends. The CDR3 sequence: CASSYPRDWAQPQHF. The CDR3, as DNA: TGTGCCAGCAGTTACCCGAGGGACTGGGCCCAGCCCCAGCATTTT.

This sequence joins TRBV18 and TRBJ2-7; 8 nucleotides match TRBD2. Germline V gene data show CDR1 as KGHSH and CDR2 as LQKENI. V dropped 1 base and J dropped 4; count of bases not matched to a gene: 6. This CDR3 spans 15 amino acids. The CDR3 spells CASSPRRTSSYEQYF. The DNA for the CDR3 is TGTGCCAGCTCACCACGCCGGACTAGCAGTTACGAGCAGTACTTC.